This TCR beta chain comes out of a study of response to subunit inactivated influenza vaccine. Study-wide points: Every seasonal influenza vaccination brings in few new T cells, the authors suggested.

There are many counts of this clonotype. Its target is not known. After removal of 3 bases from V and 5 bases from J, the junction contained 7 bases not matched to a gene. CDR3 length equals 16 residues. Germline V gene data show CDR1 as KGHSH and CDR2 as LQKENI. One entry per CDR3 protein, called by TCRdb with MiXCR from the RT-PCR reads. The sample lists about half a million distinct CDR3 sequences, around 8% occurring once. The TCR was taken from a man in his fifties or sixties who received an inactivated influenza vaccine. Sequenced material: PBMCs from blood, taken 23 to 25 months after vaccination. The chain has TRBV18 and TRBJ2-2, with 9 bases fitting TRBD1. The CDR3 DNA follows: TGTGCCAGCTCACCTCGGGACAGGGCATGGACCGGGGAGCTGTTTTTT. Residues: CASSPRDRAWTGELFF.